This passage covers 10 T cell receptor beta chains from one sample sequenced in a study of T-cell reconstitution after alpha-beta-depleted transplantation in children. TCRbeta library preparation incorporated unique molecular identifiers. In TCRdb, the PCR reads were re-called with MiXCR into one record per CDR3 protein. The sample yields 450,000 to 550,000 distinct CDR3 sequences, 10% to 12% seen once. Source: PBMCs, mostly from graft donor cells, taken 180 days after TCRalphabeta/CD19-depleted stem cell transplant. Receptor source: a female patient between 2 and 15 years old who had a stem cell transplant for aplastic anemia, so the T cells may come from the graft donor.

This clonotype was detected a few times. The chain recombines TRBV7-2 with TRBJ2-7, with D possibly matching TRBD1 (5 bases). The CDR3 totals 14 residues. Germline V gene lookup returns CDR1 SGHTA and CDR2 FQGNSA. Trimming took off 5 bases at V and 6 bases at J, with 17 bases between the two ends. CDR3 sequence reads: CASSMSAPRGEQYV. In DNA, the CDR3 is TGTGCCAGCAGCATGTCGGCCCCTAGGGGCGAGCAGTACGTC.

In its sample, this clonotype was seen once. V gene TRBV4-3 combines with J gene TRBJ2-5; D gene ambiguous. Trimming stripped 10 bases from V and 2 bases from J, with 14 bases between. CDR1 is LGHNA and CDR2 is YSLEER in the germline V gene. The CDR3 has 13 residues. CDR3 sequence (DNA): TGCGCCACCTCCGGTGGGATTCAAGAGACCCAGTACTTC. This sequence encodes CATSGGIQETQYF.

The rearrangement uses TRBV25-1 and TRBJ2-3, with D possibly TRBD2 on 7 matching bases. This CDR3 spans 15 amino acids. Trimming shortened V by 4 bases and J by 5 bases, and 16 bases separated the two germline ends. Looked up from germline, CDR1 is MGHDK and CDR2 is SYGVNS. CDR3 amino acids: CASSGGGPRGDTQYF. CDR3 DNA: TGTGCCAGCAGTGGGGGGGGGCCCCGGGGAGATACGCAGTATTTT.

The chain employs TRBV7-9 and TRBJ2-3; D uncertain. The V end lost 5 bases, the J end lost 5 bases, and 11 bases lay between the germline ends. The length of the CDR3 is 13 residues. Germline V gives CDR1 SEHNR, CDR2 FQNEAQ (reference sequence). DNA for the CDR3: TGTGCCAGCAGCCTACGGCCGGGAGATACGCAGTATTTT. The encoded protein is CASSLRPGDTQYF.

The rearrangement links TRBV7-3 to TRBJ2-1; 8 bases are a match to TRBD2. The CDR3 is made up of 15 amino acids. From germline, CDR1 is SGHTA and CDR2 FQGTGA. V was pared by 3 bases and J by 3 bases, with 4 bases of the junction left unmatched. Here the CDR3 DNA reads TGTGCCAGCAGCTTTACGGGGGGGATCTACAATGAGCAGTTCTTC. This sequence encodes CASSFTGGIYNEQFF.

This clonotype was picked up a small number of times. DNA of the CDR3: TGTGCTAGTGGTCCGGAGAACACTGAAGCTTTCTTT. Amino acid sequence: CASGPENTEAFF. The chain employs TRBV12-5 and TRBJ1-1; D unresolved. Germline values: CDR1 LGHNT, CDR2 FRNRAP. Trimming removed 5 bases at V and 1 base at J, with 5 bases between. The length of the CDR3 is 12 residues.

This clonotype was seen a few times. The V call is TRBV7-9, the J call TRBJ2-1, with a tentative D call TRBD2 (5 bases). Germline CDR1 is SEHNR and CDR2 is FQNEAQ (reference sequence). This CDR3 has 16 amino acids. Trimming took off 3 bases at V and 4 bases at J, with 16 bases between the two ends. The CDR3 spells CASSFGERGRYNEQFF. CDR3 coding DNA: TGTGCCAGCAGCTTCGGGGAGAGAGGGAGATACAATGAGCAGTTCTTC.

The chain combines TRBV21-1 with TRBJ2-7; TRBD2 is the table's D call and was not checked against the DNA. TRBV21-1 is recorded as a pseudogene. The CDR3 has 18 residues. CDR3 DNA sequence: TGTGCCAGCAGCAAAGCGGGTTTTAAGAGGACTGGGCTCTACGAGCAGTACTTC. Protein sequence: CASSKAGFKRTGLYEQYF.

The CDR3 DNA reads TGTGCCAGCGGTCTCATACAGGGGGGTGGTAATCAGCCCCAGCATTTT. It specifies CASGLIQGGGNQPQHF. The rearrangement links TRBV28 to TRBJ1-5, with 8 nucleotides matching TRBD1. CDR3 size: 16 residues. With V trimmed by 8 bases and J by 4 bases, 13 bases remained unmatched. CDR1 is MDHEN, CDR2 SYDVKM, per germline.

The sample holds a few counts of this clonotype. The rearrangement uses TRBV6-1 and TRBJ2-2; D ambiguous. V lost 4 bases and J 3 bases, leaving 12 bases between the germline ends. Germline lookup yields CDR1 MNHNS and CDR2 SASEGT. The CDR3 runs 15 residues. The CDR3 DNA sequence: TGTGCCAGCAGTGCCCTGAGTATTGACACCGGGGAGCTGTTTTTT. Translated: CASSALSIDTGELFF.